Given below is one TCR beta chain in context. Primers included in the PCR were 60 Vbeta and 13 Jbeta primers. The repertoire was sequenced with immunoSEQ multiplex PCR; TCRdb's copy has only in-frame clones and lacks some. The table shows approximately 220,000 clones, with 65% to 90% occurring only once. This sample was taken from a study of cytomegalovirus exposure and HLA in healthy donors. With V trimmed by 5 bases and J by 0 bases, 12 bases remained unmatched. This CDR3 contains 17 residues. From germline, CDR1 is SEHNR and CDR2 FQNEAQ (reference sequence). The clonotype originates from a girl aged 5-17 years in good health and CMV-seronegative. The chain links TRBV7-9 to TRBJ1-2; 7 nucleotides line up with TRBD1. The specimen was PBMCs. CDR3 nucleotides: TGTGCCAGCAGCATCGGGTACTTGGGACAGCCTAACTATGGCTACACCTTC. It is translated as CASSIGYLGQPNYGYTF.